A single sample is the source of the 3 T cell receptor beta chains below, sequenced in a study of metastatic and nonmetastatic thyroid tumors. Each patient went into thyroid surgery without having received any treatment. MiXCR reprocessed the PCR reads for TCRdb. This sample carries tens of thousands of clones, more than 9.5% of them seen once, and the ten largest clones take about 11%. Specimen: blood. These receptors were taken from a female donor with papillary thyroid cancer or a benign thyroid nodule (not recorded which). Some clones in this sample may be carry-over from other donors' samples.

Ten or more counts support this clone. The rearrangement uses TRBV7-9 and TRBJ1-2, with a weak D call TRBD1 (6 bases). CDR1 is SEHNR, CDR2 FQNEAQ, per germline (reference sequence). Deletions cut 1 base from V and 4 bases from J, with 10 bases between. CDR3 length: 14 amino acids. CDR3 nucleotides: TGTGCCAGCAGCTTAGACCAGGGGAGCTATGGCTACACCTTC. It codes for CASSLDQGSYGYTF.

This clone was recorded at least ten times. A much larger clone lies one base from this, so it may be a read error. The CDR3 coding sequence is TGTGCCAGCAGCCAGGGTCAGGAGGATGCTTCACCCCTCCACTTT. Its protein is CASSQGQEDASPLHF. V is TRBV4-2 and J is TRBJ1-6; D is ambiguous. The germline CDR1 and CDR2 sequences are LGHNA and YNFKEQ. CDR3 length: 15 residues. The V gene lost 3 bases and the J gene lost 9 bases, with 15 bases spanning the gap.

This clone was counted many times. The chain couples TRBV20-1 to TRBJ2-1, with 7 positions matching TRBD2. Germline CDR1 reads DFQATT; CDR2 reads SNEGSKA (reference sequence). This CDR3 spans 15 amino acids. After removal of 3 bases from V and 3 bases from J, the junction contained 8 bases not matched to a gene. CDR3 sequence (DNA): TGCAGTGCTAGGGTACTAGCGATCGACTACAATGAGCAGTTCTTC. This sequence encodes CSARVLAIDYNEQFF.